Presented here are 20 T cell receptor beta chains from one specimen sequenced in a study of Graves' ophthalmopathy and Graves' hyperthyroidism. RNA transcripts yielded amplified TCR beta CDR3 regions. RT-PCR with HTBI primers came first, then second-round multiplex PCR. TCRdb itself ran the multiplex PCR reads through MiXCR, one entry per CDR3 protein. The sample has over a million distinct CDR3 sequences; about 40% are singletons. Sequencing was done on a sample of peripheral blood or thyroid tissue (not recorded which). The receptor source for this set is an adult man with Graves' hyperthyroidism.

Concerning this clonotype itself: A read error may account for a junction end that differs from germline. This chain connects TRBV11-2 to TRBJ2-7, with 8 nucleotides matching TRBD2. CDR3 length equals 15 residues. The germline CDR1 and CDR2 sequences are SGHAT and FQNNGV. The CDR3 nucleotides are TGTGTCAGCAGCTTACTGGCGGGAGGTACCTACGAGCAGTACTTC. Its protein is CVSSLLAGGTYEQYF. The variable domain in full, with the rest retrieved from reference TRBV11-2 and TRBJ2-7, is EAGVAQSPRYKIIEKRQSVAFWCNPISGHATLYWYQQILGQGPKLLIQFQNNGVVDDSQLPKDRFSAERLKGVDSTLKIQPAKLEDSAVYLCVSSLLAGGTYEQYFGPGTRLTVT.

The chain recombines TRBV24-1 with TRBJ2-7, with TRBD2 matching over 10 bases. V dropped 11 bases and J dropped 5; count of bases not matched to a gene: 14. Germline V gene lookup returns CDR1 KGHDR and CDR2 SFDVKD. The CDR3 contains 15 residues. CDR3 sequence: CASSHRLAGKHEQYF. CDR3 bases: TGTGCCAGCAGCCATCGACTAGCGGGCAAGCACGAGCAGTACTTC.

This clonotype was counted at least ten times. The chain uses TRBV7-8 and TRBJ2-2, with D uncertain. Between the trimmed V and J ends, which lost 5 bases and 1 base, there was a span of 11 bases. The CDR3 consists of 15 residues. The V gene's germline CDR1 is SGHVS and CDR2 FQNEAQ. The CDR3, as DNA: TGTGCCAGCAGCCCCATGGTGCTGAACACCGGGGAGCTGTTTTTT. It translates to CASSPMVLNTGELFF.

Here the CDR3 reads CASSMAASSTDTQYF. As DNA, the CDR3 is TGTGCCAGTAGTATGGCCGCGTCTAGCACAGATACGCAGTATTTT. V is TRBV19 and J is TRBJ2-3; unclear D gene. Trimming removed 3 bases from V and 0 bases from J, with 10 bases in between. The germline gives CDR1 LNHDA, CDR2 SQIVND (reference sequence). The CDR3 runs to 15 residues.

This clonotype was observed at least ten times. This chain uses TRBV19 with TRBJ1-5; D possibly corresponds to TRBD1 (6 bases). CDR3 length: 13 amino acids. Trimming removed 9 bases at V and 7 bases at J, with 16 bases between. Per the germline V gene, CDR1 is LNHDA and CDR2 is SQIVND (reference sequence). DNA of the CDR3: TGTGCCAGCAGAGCACAGGGCGCACAGCCCCAGCATTTT. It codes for CASRAQGAQPQHF.

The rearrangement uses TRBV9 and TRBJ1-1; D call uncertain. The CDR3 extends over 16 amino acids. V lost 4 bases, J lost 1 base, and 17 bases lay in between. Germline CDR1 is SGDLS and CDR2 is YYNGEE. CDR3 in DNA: TGTGCCAGCAGCCAAGGAACATTGGGCGGGAACACTGAAGCTTTCTTT. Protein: CASSQGTLGGNTEAFF.

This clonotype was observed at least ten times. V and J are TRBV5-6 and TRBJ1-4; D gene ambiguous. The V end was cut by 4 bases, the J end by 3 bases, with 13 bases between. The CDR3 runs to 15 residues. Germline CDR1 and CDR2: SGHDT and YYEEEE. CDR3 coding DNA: TGTGCCAGCAGCCACTGGAAGGTACCTAATGAAAAACTGTTTTTT. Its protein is CASSHWKVPNEKLFF.

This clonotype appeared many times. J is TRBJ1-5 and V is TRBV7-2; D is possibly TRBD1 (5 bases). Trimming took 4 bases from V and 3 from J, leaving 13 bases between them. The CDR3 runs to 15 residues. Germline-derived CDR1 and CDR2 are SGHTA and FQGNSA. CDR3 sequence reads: CASSSGPLNNQPQHF. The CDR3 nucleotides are TGTGCCAGCAGCTCAGGGCCATTGAACAATCAGCCCCAGCATTTT.

CDR3 residues: CAGPLNQPQHF. CDR3 in DNA: TGTGCCGGGCCCCTCAATCAGCCCCAGCATTTT. The rearrangement joins TRBV24-1 to TRBJ1-5; D uncertain. V lost 12 bases and J 3 bases, leaving 8 bases between the germline ends. Germline CDR1 and CDR2: KGHDR and SFDVKD. The CDR3 consists of 11 residues.

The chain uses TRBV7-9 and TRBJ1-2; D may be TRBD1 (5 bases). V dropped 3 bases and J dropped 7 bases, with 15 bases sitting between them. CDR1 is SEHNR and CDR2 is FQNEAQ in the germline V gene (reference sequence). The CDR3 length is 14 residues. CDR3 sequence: CASSFGRGKSGYTF. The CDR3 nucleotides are TGTGCCAGCAGCTTCGGTAGGGGAAAGAGTGGCTACACCTTC.

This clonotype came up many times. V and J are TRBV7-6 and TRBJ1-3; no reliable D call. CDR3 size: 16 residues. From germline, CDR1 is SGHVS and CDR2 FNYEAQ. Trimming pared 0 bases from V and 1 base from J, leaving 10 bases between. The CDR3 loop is CASSLARMGSGNTIYF. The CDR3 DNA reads TGTGCCAGCAGCTTAGCGCGAATGGGGTCTGGAAACACCATATATTTT.

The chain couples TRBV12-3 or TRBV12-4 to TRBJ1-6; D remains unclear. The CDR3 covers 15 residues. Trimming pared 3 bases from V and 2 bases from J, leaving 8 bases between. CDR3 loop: CASSFGSTYNSPLHF. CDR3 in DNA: TGTGCCAGCAGTTTTGGTTCCACCTATAATTCACCCCTCCACTTT.

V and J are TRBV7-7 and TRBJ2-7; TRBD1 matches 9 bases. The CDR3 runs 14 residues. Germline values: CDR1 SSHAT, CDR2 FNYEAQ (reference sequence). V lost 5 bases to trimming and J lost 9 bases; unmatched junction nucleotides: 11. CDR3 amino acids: CASSTGTGLSRQYF. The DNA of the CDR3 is TGTGCCAGCAGCACCGGGACAGGGCTCTCTAGGCAGTACTTC.

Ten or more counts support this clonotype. The CDR3 region has the DNA TGTGCCAGCAGCCTACGGACAGGGGGAATGGACGAGCAGTACTTC. Residues: CASSLRTGGMDEQYF. The rearrangement uses TRBV11-2 and TRBJ2-7; TRBD1 matches at 10 bases. Germline V gene lookup returns CDR1 SGHAT and CDR2 FQNNGV. J lost 5 bases, V lost 5 bases, and 9 bases had no gene match. This CDR3 contains 15 residues.

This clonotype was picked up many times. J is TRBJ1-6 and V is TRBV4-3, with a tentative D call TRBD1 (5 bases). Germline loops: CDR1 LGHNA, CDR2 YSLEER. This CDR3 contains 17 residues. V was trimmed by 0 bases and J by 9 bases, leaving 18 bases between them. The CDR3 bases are TGCGCCAGCAGCCAAGATAGGGGTCTTCCCGAAGGTTCACCCCTCCACTTT. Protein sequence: CASSQDRGLPEGSPLHF.

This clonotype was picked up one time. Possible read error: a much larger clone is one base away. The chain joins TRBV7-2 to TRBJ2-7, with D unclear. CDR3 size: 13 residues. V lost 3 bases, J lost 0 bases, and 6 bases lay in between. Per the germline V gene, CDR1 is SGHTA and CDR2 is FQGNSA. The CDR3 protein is CASSFVISYEQYF. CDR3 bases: TGTGCCAGCAGCTTTGTGATCTCCTACGAGCAGTACTTC.

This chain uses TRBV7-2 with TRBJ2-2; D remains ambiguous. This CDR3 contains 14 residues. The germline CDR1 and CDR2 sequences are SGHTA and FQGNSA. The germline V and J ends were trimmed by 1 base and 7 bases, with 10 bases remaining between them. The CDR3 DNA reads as TGTGCCAGCAGCTTAGTGGTGGCTGTCGGGGAGCTGTTTTTT. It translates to CASSLVVAVGELFF. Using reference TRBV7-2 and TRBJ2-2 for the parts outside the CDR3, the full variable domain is GAGVSQSPSNKVTEKGKDVELRCDPISGHTALYWYRQSLGQGLEFLIYFQGNSAPDKSGLPSDRFSAERTGGSVSTLTIQRTQQEDSAVYLCASSLVVAVGELFFGEGSRLTVL.

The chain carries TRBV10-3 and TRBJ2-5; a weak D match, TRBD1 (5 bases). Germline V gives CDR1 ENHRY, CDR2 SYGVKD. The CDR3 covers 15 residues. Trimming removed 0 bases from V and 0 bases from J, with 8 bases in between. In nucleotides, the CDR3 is TGTGCCATCAGTGAGTCCACAGGATACCAAGAGACCCAGTACTTC. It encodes CAISESTGYQETQYF.

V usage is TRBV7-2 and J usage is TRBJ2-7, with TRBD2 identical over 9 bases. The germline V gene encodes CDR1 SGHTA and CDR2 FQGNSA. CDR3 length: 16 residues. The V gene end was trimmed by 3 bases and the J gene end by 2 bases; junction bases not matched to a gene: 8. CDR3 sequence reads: CASSFHSGSVPYEQYF. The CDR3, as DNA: TGTGCCAGCAGCTTTCATAGCGGGAGTGTCCCCTACGAGCAGTACTTC.

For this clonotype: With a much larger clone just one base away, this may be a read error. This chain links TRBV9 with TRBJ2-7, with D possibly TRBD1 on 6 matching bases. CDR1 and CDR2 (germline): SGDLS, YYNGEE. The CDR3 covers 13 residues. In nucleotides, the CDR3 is TGTGCCAGCAGCTCACCACAGGGATCCGAGCAGTGCTTC. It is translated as CASSSPQGSEQCF.